A single sample gave rise to the 26 T cell receptor beta chains below, sequenced in a study of blood T cell repertoires in COVID-19. Clones were sequenced by immunoSEQ multiplex PCR, and TCRdb holds only the in-frame ones, with some missing. The table has hundreds of thousands of clones, 90% seen once. The source material was PBMCs or T cells enriched from blood (not recorded which). Receptors originate from a young woman with acute COVID-19.

DNA of the CDR3: TGCGCCAGCAGCTTTGCGGGAGCAGAGACCCAGTACTTC. This translates into CASSFAGAETQYF. The J gene is TRBJ2-5, the V gene TRBV5-1; 7 bases agree with TRBD2. Trimming cost V 2 bases and J 4 bases; bases outside gene matches: 2. This CDR3 is 13 amino acids long. The germline CDR1 and CDR2 sequences are SGHRS and YFSETQ.

The V gene is TRBV9, the J gene TRBJ2-1; 11 bases are shared with TRBD2. CDR1 is SGDLS, CDR2 YYNGEE, per germline. This CDR3 has 17 residues. V shed 2 bases and J 8 bases; nucleotides not matched to a gene: 12. The CDR3 here is CASSVPLAGGPGDEQFF. The CDR3 DNA is TGTGCCAGCAGCGTCCCCTTAGCGGGAGGGCCTGGGGATGAGCAGTTCTTC.

The chain is built from TRBV28 and TRBJ2-5; 8 positions match TRBD2. V dropped 3 bases and J dropped 5; count of bases not matched to a gene: 8. This CDR3 contains 15 residues. In germline, CDR1 is MDHEN, CDR2 SYDVKM. CDR3 nucleotides: TGTGCCAGCAGTTTGAGCGGGAGATTGGGGGAGACCCAGTACTTC. It codes for CASSLSGRLGETQYF.

This clone was detected only once. The CDR3 is CATSDRNSRAPYNEQFF. The CDR3 DNA is TGTGCCACCAGTGATAGAAATTCGAGGGCACCCTACAATGAGCAGTTCTTC. The chain recombines TRBV24-1 with TRBJ2-1; D perhaps matches TRBD2 (5 bases). Trimming took off 3 bases at V and 2 bases at J, with 16 bases between the two ends. The germline V gene has CDR1 KGHDR and CDR2 SFDVKD. CDR3 length: 17 amino acids.

V is TRBV3-1 (or the pseudogene TRBV3-2) and J is TRBJ2-4; D not certain. Germline V gene lookup returns CDR1 LGHDT and CDR2 YNNKEL (reference sequence). The CDR3 is 13 residues long. V was pared by 0 bases and J by 8 bases, with 8 bases between. The CDR3 here is CASSQDYSDIQYF. The CDR3 nucleotides read TGTGCCAGCAGCCAAGACTACAGTGACATTCAGTACTTC.

In DNA form, the CDR3 reads TGTGCCAGCAGTTTTGGGACAGGGGGGCCCTACGAGCAGTACTTC. As protein: CASSFGTGGPYEQYF. The V and J genes are TRBV27 and TRBJ2-7; 11 bases agree with TRBD1. The CDR3 runs 15 residues. The V and J ends lost 3 bases and 2 bases, in that order; junction bases with no gene match: 3. Germline CDR1 reads MNHEY; CDR2 reads SMNVEV (reference sequence).

The chain couples TRBV6-4 to TRBJ1-1; no definite D call. Germline V gene lookup returns CDR1 MRHNA and CDR2 SNTAGT. V was trimmed by 2 bases and J by 4 bases, leaving 11 bases between them. The CDR3 is 14 amino acids. The CDR3 DNA reads as TGTGCCAGCAGTGACAGCGCCGGGAGCACTGAAGCTTTCTTT. Encoded protein: CASSDSAGSTEAFF.

J is TRBJ1-5 and V is TRBV28; 8 bases line up with TRBD1. Germline CDR1 and CDR2: MDHEN and SYDVKM. J lost 6 bases, V lost 10 bases, and 11 bases had no gene match. CDR3 size: 14 residues. In DNA form, the CDR3 reads TGTGCCACCTCCAGGACAGGGACGGGTCAGCCCCAGCATTTT. Protein: CATSRTGTGQPQHF. The full variable domain, in which reference TRBV28 and TRBJ1-5 provide the parts outside the CDR3, is DVKVTQSSRYLVKRTGEKVFLECVQDMDHENMFWYRQDPGLGLRLIYFSYDVKMKEKGDIPEGYSVSREKKERFSLILESASTNQTSMYLCATSRTGTGQPQHFGDGTRLSIL.

V and J are TRBV27 and TRBJ2-2; 9 nucleotides align to TRBD2. CDR1 is MNHEY and CDR2 is SMNVEV in the germline V gene (reference sequence). This CDR3 contains 17 residues. The V segment lost 1 base and the J segment 5 bases; nucleotides outside the gene matches: 8. The chain's CDR3 is CASSLFFGREGTGELFF. The DNA for the CDR3 is TGTGCCAGCAGTTTATTTTTCGGGCGGGAGGGAACCGGGGAGCTGTTTTTT.

The chain links TRBV11-2 to TRBJ2-1; possibly TRBD2 for D (6 bases). The CDR3 covers 16 residues. Germline V CDR1 and CDR2: SGHAT, FQNNGV. V lost 2 bases and J 2 bases, leaving 13 bases between the germline ends. CDR3 region: CASSLPGGAAYNEQFF. For the CDR3, the DNA is TGTGCCAGCAGCTTACCCGGAGGGGCGGCCTACAATGAGCAGTTCTTC.

The chain joins TRBV10-2 to TRBJ2-7; 7 nucleotides line up with TRBD1. The CDR3 runs to 12 residues. Germline V gene sequence: CDR1 WSHSY, CDR2 SAAADI. The V and J ends lost 2 bases and 6 bases, in that order; junction bases with no gene match: 1. The CDR3 DNA is TGCGCCAGCAGTGAGCCAGGGGGCGAGCAGTACTTC. Protein product: CASSEPGGEQYF.

The chain links TRBV7-9 to TRBJ2-1; 8 bases agree with TRBD2. V lost 5 bases, J lost 3 bases, and 9 bases stayed unmatched. Germline lookup yields CDR1 SEHNR and CDR2 FQNEAQ (reference sequence). The CDR3 length is 16 residues. CDR3 DNA sequence: TGTGCCAGCAGCCCTCTGGAAGCGGGAGACTACAATGAGCAGTTCTTC. Translating it yields CASSPLEAGDYNEQFF.

The rearrangement joins TRBV7-9 to TRBJ2-5, with D possibly being TRBD2 (5 bases). The CDR3 length is 14 residues. V lost 6 bases and J 4 bases, leaving 15 bases between the germline ends. Per germline, CDR1 SEHNR and CDR2 FQNEAQ (reference sequence). The CDR3 protein is CASSLGPAVETQYF. The CDR3, as DNA: TGTGCCAGCAGTCTTGGGCCAGCGGTAGAGACCCAGTACTTC. The full variable domain, with the rest looked up from reference TRBV7-9 and TRBJ2-5, is DTGVSQNPRHKITKRGQNVTFRCDPISEHNRLYWYRQTLGQGPEFLTYFQNEAQLEKSRLLSDRFSAERPKGSFSTLEIQRTEQGDSAMYLCASSLGPAVETQYFGPGTRLLVL.

V gene TRBV28 combines with J gene TRBJ2-5; 8 positions match TRBD1. The CDR3 runs 15 residues. Germline lookup yields CDR1 MDHEN and CDR2 SYDVKM. V was pared by 5 bases and J by 4 bases, with 9 bases of the junction left unmatched. CDR3 sequence: CASSRGRGQGETQYF. DNA of the CDR3: TGTGCCAGCAGTAGGGGCAGGGGGCAAGGAGAGACCCAGTACTTC. Full variable domain (missing parts from reference TRBV28 and TRBJ2-5): DVKVTQSSRYLVKRTGEKVFLECVQDMDHENMFWYRQDPGLGLRLIYFSYDVKMKEKGDIPEGYSVSREKKERFSLILESASTNQTSMYLCASSRGRGQGETQYFGPGTRLLVL.

The chain recombines TRBV27 with TRBJ2-7; the D is unclear. There are 13 residues in the CDR3. From germline, CDR1 is MNHEY and CDR2 SMNVEV (reference sequence). The V end was cut by 0 bases, the J end by 5 bases, with 8 bases between. CDR3 nucleotides: TGTGCCAGCAGTTTATCGTTAGTACACGAGCAGTACTTC. This sequence encodes CASSLSLVHEQYF.

This clone was counted a few times. The genes are TRBV2 and TRBJ1-1; D is unresolved. The CDR3 has 12 amino acids. Trimming pared 4 bases from V and 4 bases from J, leaving 7 bases between. The germline V gene has CDR1 SNHLY and CDR2 FYNNEI. The CDR3 loop is CASSGISTEAFF. CDR3 coding DNA: TGTGCCAGCAGTGGTATTAGCACTGAAGCTTTCTTT. Looking up the rest from reference TRBV2 and TRBJ1-1 gives the full variable domain: EPEVTQTPSHQVTQMGQEVILRCVPISNHLYFYWYRQILGQKVEFLVSFYNNEISEKSEIFDDQFSVERPDGSNFTLKIRSTKLEDSAMYFCASSGISTEAFFGQGTRLTVV.

The rearrangement uses TRBV24-1 and TRBJ2-2, with 7 nucleotides matching TRBD2. J was trimmed by 9 bases and V by 5 bases; bases with no gene match: 8. The CDR3 covers 14 residues. Germline lookup yields CDR1 KGHDR and CDR2 SFDVKD. The CDR3 sequence is CATSAMSAGWELFF. CDR3 nucleotide sequence: TGTGCCACCAGTGCCATGTCAGCGGGGTGGGAGCTGTTTTTT.

With respect to this clone: At one end the junction does not follow the germline gene, possibly because of a read error. The rearrangement links TRBV29-1 to TRBJ1-5, with D possibly matching TRBD1 (6 bases). Germline CDR1 and CDR2: SQVTM and ANQGSEA. The CDR3 is 11 residues long. For the CDR3, the DNA is TGCAGCGTCTCCCAGGGGAGTAAATTGGATTTT. It is translated as CSVSQGSKLDF.

This clone has a single count. The CDR3 sequence: CASSEPSTLKGVQYF. The CDR3 DNA is TGTGCCAGCAGTGAACCGTCCACCCTAAAGGGGGTGCAGTACTTC. This sequence joins TRBV6-4 and TRBJ2-7, with D perhaps TRBD1 (6 bases). In germline, CDR1 is MRHNA, CDR2 SNTAGT. CDR3 size: 15 residues. V lost 3 bases and J 9 bases, leaving 21 bases between the germline ends.

The chain couples TRBV2 to TRBJ2-5; D unclear. In germline, CDR1 is SNHLY, CDR2 FYNNEI. The CDR3 is made up of 14 amino acids. Trimming took off 7 bases at V and 1 base at J, with 13 bases between the two ends. The CDR3 spells CASTPEATQETQYF. In DNA form, the CDR3 reads TGTGCCAGCACCCCCGAGGCTACCCAAGAGACCCAGTACTTC.

The chain is built from TRBV18 and TRBJ2-5, with 7 bases that match TRBD1. The CDR3 length is 15 residues. Looked up from germline, CDR1 is KGHSH and CDR2 is LQKENI. Trimming took 6 bases from V and 4 from J; bases not matched to a gene: 11. Written as DNA, the CDR3 is TGTGCCAGCTCGCTACTAAGGACAGGCGGAGAGACCCAGTACTTC. Its protein product is CASSLLRTGGETQYF.

The J gene is TRBJ1-1, the V gene TRBV7-3; D is perhaps TRBD1 (5 bases). V was trimmed by 5 bases and J by 8 bases, leaving 18 bases between them. CDR3 size: 14 residues. Germline values: CDR1 SGHTA, CDR2 FQGTGA. This chain's CDR3 is CASSPVAGREEAFF. CDR3 DNA: TGTGCCAGCAGCCCAGTGGCAGGGCGGGAGGAAGCTTTCTTT.

V is TRBV3-1 (or the pseudogene TRBV3-2) and J is TRBJ2-3; 7 bases match TRBD1. The length of the CDR3 is 12 residues. Germline V gene lookup returns CDR1 LGHDT and CDR2 YNNKEL (reference sequence). The V segment lost 1 base and the J segment 9 bases; nucleotides outside the gene matches: 1. The CDR3: CASSQAGGTQYF. The CDR3, as DNA: TGTGCCAGCAGCCAAGCAGGGGGAACGCAGTATTTT.

The chain joins TRBV6-4 to TRBJ2-1; perhaps TRBD2 as D (7 bases). Germline CDR1 and CDR2: MRHNA and SNTAGT. V lost 4 bases to trimming and J lost 6 bases, with 19 bases between them. CDR3 length equals 16 residues. This CDR3 is CASSVGGASGSNEQFF. CDR3 DNA sequence: TGTGCCAGCAGTGTAGGGGGGGCTAGCGGAAGCAATGAGCAGTTCTTC.

This rearrangement joins TRBV7-9 to TRBJ2-1, with 10 bases fitting TRBD1. This CDR3 region has 14 residues. Germline CDR1 reads SEHNR; CDR2 reads FQNEAQ (reference sequence). V dropped 5 bases and J dropped 8; count of bases not matched to a gene: 6. DNA of the CDR3: TGTGCCAGCAGCCCGGGACAGGGGTGGGATGAGCAGTTCTTC. Translating it yields CASSPGQGWDEQFF.

The rearrangement joins TRBV2 to TRBJ2-1; TRBD1 matches 8 bases. The trim removed 7 bases at V and 8 bases at J, leaving 10 bases unmatched. Germline CDR1 is SNHLY and CDR2 is FYNNEI. The CDR3 spans 14 residues. The CDR3 spells CASTTTGVVYEQFF. CDR3 coding DNA: TGTGCCAGCACTACGACAGGGGTGGTGTATGAGCAGTTCTTC. Based on the CDR3 plus reference TRBV2 and TRBJ2-1, the full variable domain is EPEVTQTPSHQVTQMGQEVILRCVPISNHLYFYWYRQILGQKVEFLVSFYNNEISEKSEIFDDQFSVERPDGSNFTLKIRSTKLEDSAMYFCASTTTGVVYEQFFGPGTRLTVL.